This T cell receptor (beta chain) was recorded in a study of blood T cell repertoires in COVID-19. V was cut by 4 bases and J by 0 bases, with 9 bases left in between. From germline, CDR1 is ENHRY and CDR2 SYGVKD. This CDR3 contains 14 residues. No more than 2 weeks before study entry, exposed participants had met a case of COVID-19. Method: immunoSEQ multiplex PCR; TCRdb's copy keeps in-frame clones and lacks some. The sample lists some 150,000 clones; under 85% were seen once. The sequence derives from a woman in her late teens or twenties who had been exposed to COVID-19. Sequencing was performed on PBMCs or T cells enriched from blood (not recorded which). The rearrangement links TRBV10-3 to TRBJ1-1; no firm D call. Written as DNA, the CDR3 is TGTGCCATCAGTGTGGGAGGGATGAACACTGAAGCTTTCTTT. Translating gives CAISVGGMNTEAFF.